This TCR beta chain was recorded in a study of identical twins. Broader study findings: There was more out-of-frame TCR alpha sharing in monozygotic twins than models estimated. Compared with unrelated sharing, twin-shared out-of-frame alpha sequences had more low-probability sequences.

Deletions cut 3 bases from V and 5 bases from J, with 14 bases between. The CDR3 runs 14 residues. CDR1 is SGHRS and CDR2 is YFSETQ in the germline V gene. After template switching added a universal primer site, the resulting cDNA carried unique molecular identifiers. A single record per CDR3 protein comes from TCRdb applying MiXCR to the 5' RACE reads. The sample carries 1.5 million to 2 million distinct CDR3 sequences, more than 30% recorded once. This clonotype appeared a few times. The antigen remains undetermined. The clonotype was recovered from a newborn girl in good health. The V gene is TRBV5-1, the J gene TRBJ2-5; a possible D gene is TRBD2 (5 bases). The sequenced material came from cord blood. CDR3 loop: CASSWTPEGETQYF. The CDR3 DNA reads TGCGCCAGCAGCTGGACTCCCGAGGGTGAGACCCAGTACTTC.